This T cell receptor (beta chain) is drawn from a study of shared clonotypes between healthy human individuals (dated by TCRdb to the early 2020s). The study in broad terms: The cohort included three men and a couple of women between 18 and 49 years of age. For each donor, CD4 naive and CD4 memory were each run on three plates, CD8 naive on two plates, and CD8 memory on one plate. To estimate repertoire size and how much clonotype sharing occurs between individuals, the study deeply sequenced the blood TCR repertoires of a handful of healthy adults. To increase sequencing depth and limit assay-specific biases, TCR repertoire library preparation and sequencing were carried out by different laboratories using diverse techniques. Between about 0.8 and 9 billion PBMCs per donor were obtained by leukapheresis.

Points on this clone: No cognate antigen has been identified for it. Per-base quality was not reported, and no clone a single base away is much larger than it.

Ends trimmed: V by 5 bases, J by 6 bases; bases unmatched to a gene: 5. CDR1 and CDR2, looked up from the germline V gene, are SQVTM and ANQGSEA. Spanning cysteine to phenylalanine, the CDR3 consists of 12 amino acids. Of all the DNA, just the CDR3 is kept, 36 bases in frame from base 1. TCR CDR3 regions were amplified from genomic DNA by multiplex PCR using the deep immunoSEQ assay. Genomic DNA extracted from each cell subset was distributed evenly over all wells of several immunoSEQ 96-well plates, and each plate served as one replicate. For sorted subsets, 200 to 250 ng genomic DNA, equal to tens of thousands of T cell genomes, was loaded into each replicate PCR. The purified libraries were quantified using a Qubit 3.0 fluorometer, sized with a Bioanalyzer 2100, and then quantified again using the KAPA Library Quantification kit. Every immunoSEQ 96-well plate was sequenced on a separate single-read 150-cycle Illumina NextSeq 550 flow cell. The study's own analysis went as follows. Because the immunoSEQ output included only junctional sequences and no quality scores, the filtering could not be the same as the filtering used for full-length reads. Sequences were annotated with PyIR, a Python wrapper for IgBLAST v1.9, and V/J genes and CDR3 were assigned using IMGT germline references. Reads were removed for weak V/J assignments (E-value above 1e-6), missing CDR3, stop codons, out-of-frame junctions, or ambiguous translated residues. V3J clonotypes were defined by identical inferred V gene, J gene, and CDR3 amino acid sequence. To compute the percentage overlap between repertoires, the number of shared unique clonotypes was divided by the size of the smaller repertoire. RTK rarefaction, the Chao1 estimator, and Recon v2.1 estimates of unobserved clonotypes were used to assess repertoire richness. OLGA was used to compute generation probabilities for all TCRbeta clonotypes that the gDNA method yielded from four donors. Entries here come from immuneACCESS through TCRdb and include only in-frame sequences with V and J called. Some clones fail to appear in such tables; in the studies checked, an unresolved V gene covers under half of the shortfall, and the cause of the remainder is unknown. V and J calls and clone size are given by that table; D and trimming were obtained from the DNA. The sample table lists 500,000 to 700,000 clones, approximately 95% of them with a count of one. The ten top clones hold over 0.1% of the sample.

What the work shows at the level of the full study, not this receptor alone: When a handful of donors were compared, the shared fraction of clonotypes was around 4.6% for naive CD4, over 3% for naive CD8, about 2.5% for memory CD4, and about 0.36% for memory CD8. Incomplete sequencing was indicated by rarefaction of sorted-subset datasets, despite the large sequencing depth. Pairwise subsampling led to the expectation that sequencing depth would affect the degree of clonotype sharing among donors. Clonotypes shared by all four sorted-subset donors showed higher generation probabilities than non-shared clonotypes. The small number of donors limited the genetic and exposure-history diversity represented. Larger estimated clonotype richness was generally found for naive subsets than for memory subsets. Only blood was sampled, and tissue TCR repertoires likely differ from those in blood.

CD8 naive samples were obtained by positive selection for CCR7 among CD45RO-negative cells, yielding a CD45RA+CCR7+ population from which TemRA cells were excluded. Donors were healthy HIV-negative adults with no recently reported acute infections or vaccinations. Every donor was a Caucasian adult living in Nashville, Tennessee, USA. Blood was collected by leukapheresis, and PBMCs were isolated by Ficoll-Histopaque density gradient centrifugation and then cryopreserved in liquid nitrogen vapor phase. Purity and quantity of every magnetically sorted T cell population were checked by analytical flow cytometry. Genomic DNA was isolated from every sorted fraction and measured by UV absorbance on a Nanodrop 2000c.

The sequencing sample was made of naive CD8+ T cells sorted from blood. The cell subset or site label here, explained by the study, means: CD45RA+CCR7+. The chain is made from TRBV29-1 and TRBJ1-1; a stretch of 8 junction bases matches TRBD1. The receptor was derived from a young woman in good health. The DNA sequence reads TGCAGCGTTAGGACAGGGTCGGCTGAAGCTTTCTTT. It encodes CSVRTGSAEAFF.